Listed here are 20 T cell receptor beta chains from one sample, sequenced in a study of blood T cells in healthy people across ages. A second PCR, run for roughly 7 to 11 cycles, used a sample-barcoded 5' primer plus a J-beta primer mix. TCRdb used MiXCR to reprocess the 5' RACE reads, holding one entry per CDR3 protein. The top ten clones hold around 18% of a sample with hundreds of thousands of distinct CDR3 sequences, under 45% of them seen once. Sequences were obtained from blood. The receptors stem from a man in his 60s in good health.

In the case of this clonotype: Germline and junction disagree at one end, which may indicate a read error. J is TRBJ2-1 and V is TRBV12-3 or TRBV12-4; 9 bases match TRBD1. This CDR3 region has 15 residues. The DNA for the CDR3 is TGTGCCAGCAGTTTTCTGGGACAGGGTTCGAATGAGCAGTGCTTC. Translated: CASSFLGQGSNEQCF.

This clonotype was counted between two and nine times. The rearrangement joins TRBV6-6 to TRBJ2-5; TRBD2 might be the D (5 bases). The CDR3 contains 13 residues. From germline, CDR1 is MNHNY and CDR2 SVGAGI (reference sequence). Trimming stripped 6 bases from V and 5 bases from J, with 13 bases between. CDR3 sequence: CASSSTRDETQYF. The CDR3 DNA is TGTGCCAGCAGCTCTACCCGGGATGAGACCCAGTACTTC.

In this sample, this clonotype turned up once. The J gene is TRBJ2-3, the V gene TRBV20-1, with 15 bases identical to TRBD2. This CDR3 has 18 residues. The germline gives CDR1 DFQATT, CDR2 SNEGSKA (reference sequence). Trimming took 0 bases from V and 3 from J; bases not matched to a gene: 7. The CDR3 here is CSARDPGGLAGGTDTQYF. In DNA form, the CDR3 reads TGCAGTGCTAGAGATCCAGGAGGACTAGCGGGGGGGACAGATACGCAGTATTTT.

Points on this clonotype: Given a much more abundant clone one base away, this may be a read error. The rearrangement links TRBV2 to TRBJ1-6; 7 bases are a match to TRBD1. V lost 8 bases and J lost 10; bases outside the gene matches: 14. The CDR3 contains 15 residues. The germline CDR1 and CDR2 sequences are SNHLY and FYNNEI. CDR3 protein: CASGRGGGYASPLHF. CDR3 bases: TGTGCCAGCGGCAGGGGGGGTGGTTATGCCTCACCCCTCCACTTT. The full variable domain, rest sourced from reference TRBV2 and TRBJ1-6, is EPEVTQTPSHQVTQMGQEVILRCVPISNHLYFYWYRQILGQKVEFLVSFYNNEISEKSEIFDDQFSVERPDGSNFTLKIRSTKLEDSAMYFCASGRGGGYASPLHFGNGTRLTVT.

This clonotype was detected only a few times. The genes are TRBV15 and TRBJ1-1, with a possible D match to TRBD1 (6 bases). In germline, CDR1 is LNHNV, CDR2 YYDKDF (reference sequence). CDR3 length: 16 residues. V shed 6 bases and J shed 4 bases, with 21 bases lying between them. The CDR3 sequence: CATRTTLGEGGTEAFF. In nucleotides, the CDR3 is TGTGCCACCAGAACTACCCTCGGGGAAGGGGGCACTGAAGCTTTCTTT.

The genes are TRBV27 and TRBJ1-5, with a tentative D call TRBD1 (5 bases). This CDR3 is 16 amino acids long. Trimming took 6 bases from V and 1 from J, leaving 16 bases between them. CDR1 is MNHEY and CDR2 is SMNVEV in the germline V gene (reference sequence). The CDR3 DNA reads as TGTGCCAGCAGACCTTTCTCCCGACAGAGCAATCAGCCCCAGCATTTT. Protein sequence: CASRPFSRQSNQPQHF.

Only a few counts were recorded for this clonotype. This rearrangement joins TRBV4-3 to TRBJ2-1; maybe TRBD2 (6 bases). The CDR3 runs 13 residues. Between the trimmed V and J ends, which lost 0 bases and 11 bases, there was a span of 11 bases. The germline V gene has CDR1 LGHNA and CDR2 YSLEER. In DNA, the CDR3 is TGCGCCAGCAGCCAAGAGGTAGGAGGGAAGCAGTTCTTC. It translates to CASSQEVGGKQFF.

This clonotype was found a few times. The gene calls are TRBV7-2 and TRBJ2-7, with 7 bases that match TRBD1. V was pared by 4 bases and J by 2 bases, with 5 bases of the junction left unmatched. This CDR3 is 14 amino acids long. Looked up from germline, CDR1 is SGHTA and CDR2 is FQGNSA. CDR3 bases: TGTGCCAGCAGCTCTCGGGACAGAGCCTACGAGCAGTACTTC. Translation gives CASSSRDRAYEQYF.

The rearrangement joins TRBV6-5 to TRBJ2-1, with TRBD1 matching 8 bases. The CDR3 has 15 residues. Germline V gives CDR1 MNHEY, CDR2 SVGAGI. The V segment lost 4 bases and the J segment 7 bases; nucleotides outside the gene matches: 9. The CDR3 reads CASSFGQGGTNEQFF. The CDR3 DNA is TGTGCCAGCAGTTTCGGACAGGGTGGAACGAATGAGCAGTTCTTC.

CDR3 sequence: CASSRQRGVQETQYF. The CDR3 nucleotides are TGTGCCAGCAGCCGCCAGCGGGGGGTCCAAGAGACCCAGTACTTC. This chain connects TRBV6-5 to TRBJ2-5, with TRBD2 identical over 9 bases. V trimming: 6 bases; J trimming: 1 base; junction bases outside the gene matches: 6. Germline CDR1 MNHEY, CDR2 SVGAGI. This CDR3 comprises 15 residues.

The chain has TRBV11-1 and TRBJ2-7; tentatively, D is TRBD1 (6 bases). CDR1 is SGHAT and CDR2 is FQDESV in the germline V gene (reference sequence). The V and J ends lost 8 bases and 4 bases respectively, with 15 bases between them. This CDR3 comprises 13 residues. The DNA of the CDR3 is TGTGCCAGCGCCAGGACAGCACCTTACGAGCAGTACTTC. Its translation is CASARTAPYEQYF. The variable domain in full, with the rest retrieved from reference TRBV11-1 and TRBJ2-7, is EAEVAQSPRYKITEKSQAVAFWCDPISGHATLYWYRQILGQGPELLVQFQDESVVDDSQLPKDRFSAERLKGVDSTLKIQPAELGDSAMYLCASARTAPYEQYFGPGTRLTVT.

The rearrangement uses TRBV11-3 and TRBJ2-7; 12 positions match TRBD1. V lost 1 base to trimming and J lost 5 bases; unmatched junction nucleotides: 3. CDR3 length: 15 residues. CDR1 is SGHNT and CDR2 is YENEEA in the germline V gene. The CDR3 loop is CASSLVGQGADEQYF. CDR3 coding DNA: TGTGCCAGCAGCTTAGTGGGACAGGGGGCCGACGAGCAGTACTTC.

This clonotype was picked up many times. The chain has TRBV6-2 or TRBV6-3 and TRBJ2-7; the D call may be TRBD1 or TRBD2 (5 bases each). CDR1 MNHEY and CDR2 SVGEGT come from the germline V gene. This CDR3 comprises 14 residues. V was cut by 6 bases and J by 4 bases, with 16 bases left in between. Here the CDR3 DNA reads TGTGCCAGCAGCTCCTACCAGGGAGAGTACGAGCAGTACTTC. Its protein is CASSSYQGEYEQYF.

This clonotype was detected only a few times. The chain couples TRBV20-1 to TRBJ2-3; 11 nucleotides match TRBD2. Looked up from germline, CDR1 is DFQATT and CDR2 is SNEGSKA (reference sequence). The CDR3 covers 16 residues. With V trimmed by 5 bases and J by 3 bases, 10 bases remained unmatched. The CDR3 region has the DNA TGCAGTGCTTACGCCTCGACTAGCGGGGTAACAGATACGCAGTATTTT. Encoded protein: CSAYASTSGVTDTQYF.

This clonotype was seen once. It may be a read error: a sequence one base away is much more abundant. The chain recombines TRBV4-3 with TRBJ1-2, with D perhaps TRBD1 (5 bases). V was trimmed by 8 bases and J by 4 bases, leaving 11 bases between them. The germline CDR1 and CDR2 sequences are LGHNA and YSLEER. The CDR3 length is 12 residues. CDR3 coding DNA: TGCGCCAGCGGCGCGGGGGGCTATGGCTACACCTTC. This translates into CASGAGGYGYTF.

V and J are TRBV29-1 and TRBJ2-7, with D possibly TRBD2 on 5 matching bases. V lost 0 bases and J 1 base, leaving 13 bases between the germline ends. The CDR3 is 15 residues long. CDR1 is SQVTM and CDR2 is ANQGSEA in the germline V gene. In DNA, the CDR3 is TGCAGCGTTGAAGAACTCGGGGTAGATTCCTACGAGCAGTACTTC. Encoded protein: CSVEELGVDSYEQYF.

This clonotype has only a few counts. Here the CDR3 reads CASSLIQRSPEAETQYF. The CDR3 bases are TGTGCCAGCAGCTTAATACAACGGTCGCCCGAGGCGGAGACCCAGTACTTC. The gene calls are TRBV11-2 and TRBJ2-7; no definite D call. TRBJ2-5 matches the DNA end more closely, so the J call is doubtful. The CDR3 is 17 amino acids. CDR1 and CDR2 (germline): SGHAT, FQNNGV.

The genes are TRBV20-1 and TRBJ2-7, with TRBD1 matching 9 bases. Germline V gene sequence: CDR1 DFQATT, CDR2 SNEGSKA (reference sequence). The ends lost 3 bases at V and 9 bases at J; junction bases unmatched: 12. The CDR3 sequence is 14 residues long. The DNA of the CDR3 is TGCAGTGCTAGGGGGGGACAGGGAACCGAAGGGCAGTACTTC. It is translated as CSARGGQGTEGQYF.

This clonotype has just a few counts. The DNA for the CDR3 is TGTGCCAGCAGCTTAGGAAGGACAGGGGGGGAGACCCAGTTCTTC. Amino acid sequence: CASSLGRTGGETQFF. The gene calls are TRBV7-2 and TRBJ2-1; 10 bases map to TRBD1. Germline CDR1 SGHTA, CDR2 FQGNSA. This CDR3 has 15 residues. V lost 1 base to trimming and J lost 13 bases; unmatched junction nucleotides: 10.

This clonotype was seen at least ten times. The chain joins TRBV4-3 to TRBJ2-5; D perhaps matches TRBD2 (6 bases). Trimming left V 0 bases short and J 7 bases short, with 15 bases between. The V gene's germline CDR1 is LGHNA and CDR2 YSLEER. The CDR3 is made up of 15 amino acids. CDR3: CASSQDAGNFWTQYF. DNA of the CDR3: TGCGCCAGCAGCCAAGACGCGGGGAACTTCTGGACCCAGTACTTC.